This T cell receptor (beta chain) was identified during a study of blood T cell repertoires in COVID-19. Profiled with immunoSEQ multiplex PCR; TCRdb holds only in-frame clones, not every one. The repertoire consists of approximately 100,000 clones, with 81% occurring once and the leading ten covering around 9.3%. V was clipped by 5 bases and J by 0 bases; unmatched bases: 4. This CDR3 region has 14 residues. Germline V CDR1 and CDR2: SGHRS, YFSETQ. Sequencing was performed on peripheral blood. This receptor was taken from a human donor in a cohort sampled during active COVID-19. The V gene is TRBV5-1, the J gene TRBJ2-5; 7 nucleotides agree with TRBD2. The CDR3 DNA reads TGCGCCAGCAGTTTTAGCGGGTACCAAGAGACCCAGTACTTC. Its protein is CASSFSGYQETQYF. Filled out from reference TRBV5-1 and TRBJ2-5, the complete variable domain reads KAGVTQTPRYLIKTRGQQVTLSCSPISGHRSVSWYQQTPGQGLQFLFEYFSETQRNKGNFPGRFSGRQFSNSRSEMNVSTLELGDSALYLCASSFSGYQETQYFGPGTRLLVL.